These T cell receptor beta chains were read from a single sample in a study of regulatory T cells in long-lasting Graves disease. TCRdb passed the multiplex PCR reads through MiXCR, listing each CDR3 protein once. The data hold about 460,000 distinct CDR3 sequences, with about 22% observed a single time. The material was peripheral blood mononuclear cells (PBMCs), obtained when the disease was refractory, from a patient treated with antithyroid drugs. The receptors were gathered from a female donor with Graves disease. Both conserved end residues are part of each CDR3. The order of the fields is D gene, V gene, J gene, clone size, CDR3 DNA, CDR3 protein. A D gene is named only where the DNA matches it firmly. Only some rows state a clone size, as once, few, many or a class for expanded clones.

NA	TRBV6-1	TRBJ2-7	many	TGTGCGTGCGGCAGGTCAACCTACGAGCAGTACTTC	CACGRSTYEQYF
TRBD2	TRBV6-5	TRBJ2-7	NA	TGTGCCAGCAGTTACTTCATTCTAGCGGGAGTCGAGAACGAGCAGTACTTC	CASSYFILAGVENEQYF
TRBD1	TRBV12-3/TRBV12-4	TRBJ2-7	many	TGTGCCAGCAGCATTGTGACAGGGGCGTCCTACGAGCAGTACTTC	CASSIVTGASYEQYF
TRBD2	TRBV7-3	TRBJ2-7	few	TGTGCCAGCAGCTTCGAGGCGGGGGGGAGTAACGAGCAGTACTTC	CASSFEAGGSNEQYF
NA	TRBV11-3	TRBJ2-7	few	TGTGCCAGCAGCTCCTCTAACAGAGACCTCTACGAGCAGTACTTC	CASSSSNRDLYEQYF
TRBD1	TRBV5-1	TRBJ2-1	NA	TGCGCCAGCAGCTTGGATGTCCAGGGGGCGAGGAATGAGCAGTTCTTC	CASSLDVQGARNEQFF
NA	TRBV20-1	TRBJ2-1	NA	TGCAGTGCTAGAGCTTACCTTCTGGGCAATGAGCAGTTCTTC	CSARAYLLGNEQFF
NA	TRBV7-9	TRBJ1-2	NA	TGTGCCAGCAGCCTAAACACCCTCGCGGGGGTCCATGGCTACACCTTC	CASSLNTLAGVHGYTF
TRBD1	TRBV12-5	TRBJ1-2	NA	TGTGCTAGTGGTTTGGGGTCCGGACAGGGGGATGGCTACACCTTC	CASGLGSGQGDGYTF
NA	TRBV28	TRBJ2-6	few	TGTGCCAGCAGTAAAGACAACTCTGGGGCCAACGTCCTGACTTTC	CASSKDNSGANVLTF